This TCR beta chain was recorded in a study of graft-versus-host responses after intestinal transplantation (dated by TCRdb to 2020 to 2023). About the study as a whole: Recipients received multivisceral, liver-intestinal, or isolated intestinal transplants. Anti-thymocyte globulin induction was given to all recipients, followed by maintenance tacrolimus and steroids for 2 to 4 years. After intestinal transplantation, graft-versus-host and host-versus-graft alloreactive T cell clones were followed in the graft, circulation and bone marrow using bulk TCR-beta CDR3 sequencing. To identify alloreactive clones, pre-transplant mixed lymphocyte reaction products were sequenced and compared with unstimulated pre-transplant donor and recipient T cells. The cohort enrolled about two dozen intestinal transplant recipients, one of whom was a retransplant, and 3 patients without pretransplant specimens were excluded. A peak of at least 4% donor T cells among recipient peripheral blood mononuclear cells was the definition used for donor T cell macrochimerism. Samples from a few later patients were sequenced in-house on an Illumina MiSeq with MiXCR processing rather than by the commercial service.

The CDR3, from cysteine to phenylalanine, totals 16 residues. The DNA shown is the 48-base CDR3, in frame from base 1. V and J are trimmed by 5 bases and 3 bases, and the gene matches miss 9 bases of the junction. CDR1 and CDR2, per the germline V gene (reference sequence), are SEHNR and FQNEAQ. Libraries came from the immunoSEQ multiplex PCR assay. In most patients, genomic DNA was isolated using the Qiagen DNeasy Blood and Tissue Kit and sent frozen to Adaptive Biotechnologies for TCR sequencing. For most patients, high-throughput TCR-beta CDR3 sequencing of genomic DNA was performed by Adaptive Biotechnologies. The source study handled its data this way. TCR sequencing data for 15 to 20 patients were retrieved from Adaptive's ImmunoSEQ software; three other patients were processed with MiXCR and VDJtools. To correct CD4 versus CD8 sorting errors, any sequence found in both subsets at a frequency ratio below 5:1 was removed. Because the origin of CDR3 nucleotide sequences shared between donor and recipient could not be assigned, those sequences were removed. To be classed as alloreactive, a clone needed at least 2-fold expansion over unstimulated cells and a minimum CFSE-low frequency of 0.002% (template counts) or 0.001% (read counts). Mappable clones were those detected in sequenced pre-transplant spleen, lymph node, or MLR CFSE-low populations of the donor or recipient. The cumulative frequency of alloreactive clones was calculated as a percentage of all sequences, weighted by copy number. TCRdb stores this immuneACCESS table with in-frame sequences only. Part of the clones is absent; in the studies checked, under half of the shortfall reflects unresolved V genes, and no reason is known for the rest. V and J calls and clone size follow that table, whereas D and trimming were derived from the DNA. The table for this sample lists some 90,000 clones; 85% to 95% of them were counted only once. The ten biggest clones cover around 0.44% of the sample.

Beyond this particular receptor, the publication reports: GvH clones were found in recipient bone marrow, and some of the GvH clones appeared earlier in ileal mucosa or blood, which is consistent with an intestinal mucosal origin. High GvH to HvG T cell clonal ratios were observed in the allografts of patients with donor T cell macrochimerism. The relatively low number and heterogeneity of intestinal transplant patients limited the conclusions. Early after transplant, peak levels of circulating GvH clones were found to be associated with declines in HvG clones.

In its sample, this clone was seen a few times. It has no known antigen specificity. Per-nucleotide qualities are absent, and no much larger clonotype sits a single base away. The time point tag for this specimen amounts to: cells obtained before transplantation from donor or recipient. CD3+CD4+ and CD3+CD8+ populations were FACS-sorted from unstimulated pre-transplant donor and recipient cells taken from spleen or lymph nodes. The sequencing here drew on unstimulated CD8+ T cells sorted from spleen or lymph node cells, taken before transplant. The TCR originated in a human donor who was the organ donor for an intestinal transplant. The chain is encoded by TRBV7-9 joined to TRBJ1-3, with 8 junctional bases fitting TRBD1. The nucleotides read TGTGCCAGCAGCGACCGGACAGGGAAGGGTGGAAACACCATATATTTT. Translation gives CASSDRTGKGGNTIYF.